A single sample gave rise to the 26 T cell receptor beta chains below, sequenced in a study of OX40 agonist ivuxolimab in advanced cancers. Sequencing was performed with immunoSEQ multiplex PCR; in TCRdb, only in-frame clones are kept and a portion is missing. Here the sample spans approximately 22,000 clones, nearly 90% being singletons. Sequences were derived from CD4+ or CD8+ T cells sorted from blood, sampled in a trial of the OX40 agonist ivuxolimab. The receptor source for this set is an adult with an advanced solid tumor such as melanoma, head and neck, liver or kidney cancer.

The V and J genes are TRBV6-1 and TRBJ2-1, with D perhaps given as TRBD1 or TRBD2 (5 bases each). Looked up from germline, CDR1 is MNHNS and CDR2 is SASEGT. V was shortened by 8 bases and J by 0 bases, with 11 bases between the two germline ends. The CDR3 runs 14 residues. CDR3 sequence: CASWGTPSYNEQFF. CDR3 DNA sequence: TGTGCCAGCTGGGGGACCCCCTCCTACAATGAGCAGTTCTTC.

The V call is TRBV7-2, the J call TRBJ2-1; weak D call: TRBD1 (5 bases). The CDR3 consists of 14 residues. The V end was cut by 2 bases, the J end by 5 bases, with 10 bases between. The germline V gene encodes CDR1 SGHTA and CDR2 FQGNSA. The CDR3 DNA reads TGTGCCAGCAGCTTAACAGGACCCGACAATGAGCAGTTCTTC. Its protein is CASSLTGPDNEQFF.

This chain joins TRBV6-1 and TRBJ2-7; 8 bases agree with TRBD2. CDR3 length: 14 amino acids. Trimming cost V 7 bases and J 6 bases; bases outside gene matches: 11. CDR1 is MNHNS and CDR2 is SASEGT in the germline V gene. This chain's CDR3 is CASKPGLGPGEQYF. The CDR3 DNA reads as TGTGCCAGCAAACCGGGACTAGGCCCGGGCGAGCAGTACTTC.

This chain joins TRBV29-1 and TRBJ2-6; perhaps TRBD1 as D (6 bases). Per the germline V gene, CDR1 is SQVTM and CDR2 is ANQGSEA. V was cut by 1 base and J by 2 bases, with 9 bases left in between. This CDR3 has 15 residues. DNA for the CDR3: TGCAGCGTTGAAGGGGGGCCGCCTGGGGCCAACGTCCTGACTTTC. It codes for CSVEGGPPGANVLTF. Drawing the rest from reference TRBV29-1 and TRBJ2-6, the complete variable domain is SAVISQKPSRDICQRGTSLTIQCQVDSQVTMMFWYRQQPGQSLTLIATANQGSEATYESGFVIDKFPISRPNLTFSTLTVSNMSPEDSSIYLCSVEGGPPGANVLTFGAGSRLTVL.

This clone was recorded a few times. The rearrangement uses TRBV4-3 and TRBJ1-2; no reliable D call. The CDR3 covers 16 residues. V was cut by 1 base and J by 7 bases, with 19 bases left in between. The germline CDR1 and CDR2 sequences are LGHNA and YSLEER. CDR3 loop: CASSQGGSGPVGGYTF. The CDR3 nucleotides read TGCGCCAGCAGCCAAGGGGGATCAGGCCCGGTTGGTGGCTACACCTTC.

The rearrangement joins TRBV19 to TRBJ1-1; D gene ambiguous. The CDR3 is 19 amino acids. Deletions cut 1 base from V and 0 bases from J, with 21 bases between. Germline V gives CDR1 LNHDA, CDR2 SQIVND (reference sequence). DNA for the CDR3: TGTGCCAGTAGTATAGTGGTCCTCACTATCAGAACAGTGAACACTGAAGCTTTCTTT. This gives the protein CASSIVVLTIRTVNTEAFF.

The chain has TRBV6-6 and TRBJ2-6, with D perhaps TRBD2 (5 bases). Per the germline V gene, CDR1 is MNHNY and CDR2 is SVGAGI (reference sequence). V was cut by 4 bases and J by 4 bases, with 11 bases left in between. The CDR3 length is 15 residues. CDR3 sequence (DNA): TGTGCCAGCAGTTTAGGGAGCGGAGGGGCCAACGTCCTGACTTTC. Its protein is CASSLGSGGANVLTF.

The CDR3 protein is CASRDTGYEQYF. CDR3 DNA: TGTGCCAGCAGGGACACAGGGTACGAGCAGTACTTC. This rearrangement joins TRBV6-1 to TRBJ2-7; TRBD1 is a possible D gene (6 bases). The germline V gene encodes CDR1 MNHNS and CDR2 SASEGT. V shed 6 bases and J shed 4 bases, with 10 bases lying between them. The CDR3 spans 12 residues.

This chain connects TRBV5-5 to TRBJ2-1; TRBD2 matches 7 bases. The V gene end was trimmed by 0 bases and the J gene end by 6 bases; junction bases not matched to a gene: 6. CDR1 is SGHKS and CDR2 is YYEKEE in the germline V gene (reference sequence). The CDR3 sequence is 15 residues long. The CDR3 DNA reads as TGTGCCAGCAGCTTGGCCGCGGGAGCGGGCAATGAGCAGTTCTTC. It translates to CASSLAAGAGNEQFF.

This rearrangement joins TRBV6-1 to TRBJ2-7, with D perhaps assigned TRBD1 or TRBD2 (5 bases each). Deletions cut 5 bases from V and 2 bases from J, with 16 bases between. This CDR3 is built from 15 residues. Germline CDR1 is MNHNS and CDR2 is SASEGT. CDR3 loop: CASSLLRDGAYEQYF. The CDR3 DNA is TGTGCCAGCAGTCTGTTACGGGACGGTGCCTACGAGCAGTACTTC.

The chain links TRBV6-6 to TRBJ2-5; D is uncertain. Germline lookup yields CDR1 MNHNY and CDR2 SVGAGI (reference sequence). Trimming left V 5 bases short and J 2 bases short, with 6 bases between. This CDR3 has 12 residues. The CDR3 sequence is CASSNQQETQYF. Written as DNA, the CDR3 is TGTGCCAGCAGTAACCAACAAGAGACCCAGTACTTC.

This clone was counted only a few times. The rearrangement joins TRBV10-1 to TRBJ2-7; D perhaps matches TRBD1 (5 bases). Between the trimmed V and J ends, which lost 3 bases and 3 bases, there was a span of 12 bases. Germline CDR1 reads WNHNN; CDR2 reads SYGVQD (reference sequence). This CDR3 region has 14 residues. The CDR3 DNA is TGCGCCAGCAGTGACCAGACAGCTTACTACGAGCAGTACTTC. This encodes CASSDQTAYYEQYF.

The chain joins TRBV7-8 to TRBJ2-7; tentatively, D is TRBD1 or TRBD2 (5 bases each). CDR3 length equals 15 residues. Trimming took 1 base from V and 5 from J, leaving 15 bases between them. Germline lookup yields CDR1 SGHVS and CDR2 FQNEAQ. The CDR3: CASSLDYGTFDEQYF. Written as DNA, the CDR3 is TGTGCCAGCAGCTTAGATTATGGGACGTTCGACGAGCAGTACTTC.

CDR3 bases: TGTGCCAGCCGTGGTAGTAACGCCTACGAGCAGTACTTC. Protein product: CASRGSNAYEQYF. V and J are TRBV14 and TRBJ2-5; D is unclear. The tail of the sequence fits TRBJ2-7 better, so the J call may be wrong. The CDR3 spans 13 residues. In germline, CDR1 is SGHDN, CDR2 FVKESK.

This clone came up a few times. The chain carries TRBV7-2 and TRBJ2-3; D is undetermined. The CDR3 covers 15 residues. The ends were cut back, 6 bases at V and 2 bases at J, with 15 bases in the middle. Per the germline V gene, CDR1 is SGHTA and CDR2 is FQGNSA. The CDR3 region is CASRARAYDTDTQYF. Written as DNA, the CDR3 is TGTGCCAGCAGAGCCCGGGCATATGACACAGATACGCAGTATTTT.

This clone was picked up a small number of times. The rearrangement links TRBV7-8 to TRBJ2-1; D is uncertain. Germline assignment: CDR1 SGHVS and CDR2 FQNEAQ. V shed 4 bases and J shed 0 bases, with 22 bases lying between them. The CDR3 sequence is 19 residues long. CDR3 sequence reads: CASSSRPLLTLNSYNEQFF. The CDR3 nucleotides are TGTGCCAGCAGCTCTCGGCCACTCCTAACGCTGAACTCCTACAATGAGCAGTTCTTC.

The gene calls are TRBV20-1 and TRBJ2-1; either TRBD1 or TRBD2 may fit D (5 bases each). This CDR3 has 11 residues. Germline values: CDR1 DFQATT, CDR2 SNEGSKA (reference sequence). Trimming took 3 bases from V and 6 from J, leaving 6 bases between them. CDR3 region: CSASGGNEQFF. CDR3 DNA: TGCAGTGCTAGTGGGGGCAATGAGCAGTTCTTC.

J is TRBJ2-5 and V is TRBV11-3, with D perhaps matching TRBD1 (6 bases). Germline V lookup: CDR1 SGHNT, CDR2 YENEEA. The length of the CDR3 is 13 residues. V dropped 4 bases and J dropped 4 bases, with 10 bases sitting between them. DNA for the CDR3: TGTGCCAGCAGCTACAGGGTCACAGAGACCCAGTACTTC. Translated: CASSYRVTETQYF.

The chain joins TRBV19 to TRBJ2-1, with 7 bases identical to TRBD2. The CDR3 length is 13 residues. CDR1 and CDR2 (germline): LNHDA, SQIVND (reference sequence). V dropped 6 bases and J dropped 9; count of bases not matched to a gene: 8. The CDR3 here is CASRLAGTGEQFF. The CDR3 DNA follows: TGTGCCAGTAGGTTAGCGGGTACCGGTGAGCAGTTCTTC.

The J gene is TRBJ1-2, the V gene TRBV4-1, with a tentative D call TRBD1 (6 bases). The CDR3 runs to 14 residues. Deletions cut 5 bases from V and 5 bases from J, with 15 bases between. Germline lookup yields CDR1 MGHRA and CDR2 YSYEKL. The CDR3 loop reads CASSEGGGIYGYTF. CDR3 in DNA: TGCGCCAGCAGCGAGGGAGGGGGTATTTATGGCTACACCTTC.

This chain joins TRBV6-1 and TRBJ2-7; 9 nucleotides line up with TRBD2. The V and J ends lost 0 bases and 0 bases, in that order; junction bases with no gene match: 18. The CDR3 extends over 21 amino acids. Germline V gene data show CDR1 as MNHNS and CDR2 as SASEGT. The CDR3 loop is CASSEAGQILLAGTSSYEQYF. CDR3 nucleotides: TGTGCCAGCAGTGAAGCGGGTCAAATTTTGCTAGCGGGAACAAGCTCCTACGAGCAGTACTTC.

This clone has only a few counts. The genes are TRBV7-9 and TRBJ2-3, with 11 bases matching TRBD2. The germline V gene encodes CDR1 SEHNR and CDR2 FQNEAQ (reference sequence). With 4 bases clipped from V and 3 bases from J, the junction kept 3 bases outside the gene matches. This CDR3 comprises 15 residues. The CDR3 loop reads CASSYRTSGTDTQYF. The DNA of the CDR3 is TGTGCCAGCAGCTACCGGACTAGCGGGACAGATACGCAGTATTTT.

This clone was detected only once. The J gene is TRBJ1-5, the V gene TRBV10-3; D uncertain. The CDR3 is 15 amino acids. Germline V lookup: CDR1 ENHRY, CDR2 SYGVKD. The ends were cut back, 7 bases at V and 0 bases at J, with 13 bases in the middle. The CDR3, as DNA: TGTGCCATCACCTCTGACATTAATAGCAATCAGCCCCAGCATTTT. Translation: CAITSDINSNQPQHF.

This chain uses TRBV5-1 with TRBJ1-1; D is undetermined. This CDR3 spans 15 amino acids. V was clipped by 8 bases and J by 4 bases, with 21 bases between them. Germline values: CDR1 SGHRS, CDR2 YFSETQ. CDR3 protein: CASTLRTGGGTEAFF. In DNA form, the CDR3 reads TGCGCCAGTACCCTTAGGACGGGTGGCGGCACTGAAGCTTTCTTT.

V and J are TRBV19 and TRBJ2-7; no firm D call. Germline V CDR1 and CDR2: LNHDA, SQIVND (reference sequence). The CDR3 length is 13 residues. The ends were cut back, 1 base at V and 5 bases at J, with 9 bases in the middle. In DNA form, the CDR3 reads TGTGCCAGTAGTATAGGTCGAGGACACGAGCAGTACTTC. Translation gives CASSIGRGHEQYF.

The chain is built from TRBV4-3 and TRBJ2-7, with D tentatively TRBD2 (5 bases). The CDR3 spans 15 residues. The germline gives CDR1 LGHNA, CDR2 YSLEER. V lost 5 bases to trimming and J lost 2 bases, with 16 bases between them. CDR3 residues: CASSYSSGPAYEQYF. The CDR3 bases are TGCGCCAGCAGCTACTCGAGCGGCCCTGCCTACGAGCAGTACTTC.